Below, 20 T cell receptor beta chains from the same sample are listed, as sequenced in a study of beta chain features in type 1 diabetes. Expressed TCRB transcripts were sequenced after all isolated RNA was converted to cDNA. Assay: immunoSEQ multiplex PCR; the TCRdb copy retains only in-frame clones and omits some. The repertoire holds some 900,000 clones, with around a sixth as singletons. Sequenced input: naive CD4+ T cells from blood. The receptors stem from a woman younger than 30 in good health.

V and J are TRBV5-6 and TRBJ2-2; weak D call: TRBD1 (6 bases). Germline V gene lookup returns CDR1 SGHDT and CDR2 YYEEEE. V shed 2 bases and J shed 4 bases, with 12 bases lying between them. This CDR3 has 15 residues. The CDR3 DNA reads TGTGCCAGCAGCTTAGGACAGCCAGTCACCGGGGAGCTGTTTTTT. Translation gives CASSLGQPVTGELFF.

This clone was found a few times. V is TRBV6-6 and J is TRBJ2-7; D gene ambiguous. This CDR3 region has 15 residues. Germline CDR1 is MNHNY and CDR2 is SVGAGI (reference sequence). Trimming removed 0 bases from V and 2 bases from J, with 11 bases in between. CDR3 coding DNA: TGTGCCAGCAGTTACTCTGGGCTCGCGACCTACGAGCAGTACTTC. Amino acid sequence: CASSYSGLATYEQYF.

The chain carries TRBV10-3 and TRBJ2-1, with 9 bases that match TRBD1. V shed 3 bases and J 4 bases; nucleotides not matched to a gene: 7. Germline values: CDR1 ENHRY, CDR2 SYGVKD. The CDR3 has 16 residues. The CDR3 reads CAISEPGQGRYNEQFF. The DNA for the CDR3 is TGTGCCATCAGTGAACCGGGACAGGGACGTTACAATGAGCAGTTCTTC.

The sample holds a few counts of this clone. The rearrangement uses TRBV18 and TRBJ2-1; TRBD2 matches at 8 bases. The V segment lost 3 bases and the J segment 9 bases; nucleotides outside the gene matches: 1. The CDR3 covers 12 residues. Germline V gene sequence: CDR1 KGHSH, CDR2 LQKENI. Written as DNA, the CDR3 is TGTGCCAGCTCACCCACTAGCGGTGAGCAGTTCTTC. This codes for CASSPTSGEQFF.

V and J are TRBV4-3 and TRBJ2-2, with D maybe TRBD2 (6 bases). The CDR3 is 16 residues long. Germline-derived CDR1 and CDR2 are LGHNA and YSLEER. Trimming pared 1 base from V and 6 bases from J, leaving 15 bases between. CDR3: CASSQARLVGPGELFF. The CDR3 nucleotides read TGCGCCAGCAGCCAAGCCAGACTAGTAGGGCCCGGGGAGCTGTTTTTT.

The J gene is TRBJ2-2, the V gene TRBV4-3; D not certain. The germline CDR1 and CDR2 sequences are LGHNA and YSLEER. V was clipped by 0 bases and J by 6 bases, with 14 bases between them. The length of the CDR3 is 16 residues. In nucleotides, the CDR3 is TGCGCCAGCAGCCAAGACCCCATAGGGATTGCCGGGGAGCTGTTTTTT. Protein sequence: CASSQDPIGIAGELFF.

The chain couples TRBV28 to TRBJ1-2; D may be TRBD1 (5 bases). The V end lost 6 bases, the J end lost 6 bases, and 20 bases lay between the germline ends. The germline CDR1 and CDR2 sequences are MDHEN and SYDVKM. CDR3 size: 15 residues. CDR3 nucleotide sequence: TGTGCCAGCAGCTCCAGTGGGGCGCGGTATCATGGCTACACCTTC. It is translated as CASSSSGARYHGYTF.

The chain recombines TRBV5-1 with TRBJ1-1; D is ambiguous. Germline CDR1 is SGHRS and CDR2 is YFSETQ. The CDR3 is 15 residues long. Deletions cut 0 bases from V and 6 bases from J, with 15 bases between. The CDR3 spells CASSLANGLVAEAFF. In DNA, the CDR3 is TGCGCCAGCAGCTTGGCCAATGGGCTAGTAGCTGAAGCTTTCTTT.

The V call is TRBV18, the J call TRBJ1-4; 7 bases are a match to TRBD1. This CDR3 comprises 14 residues. The J segment lost 6 bases and the V segment lost 3 bases, leaving 4 bases of the junction unmatched. Germline V gene data show CDR1 as KGHSH and CDR2 as LQKENI. In DNA form, the CDR3 reads TGTGCCAGCTCACCGGGGACAGATTATGAAAAACTGTTTTTT. Encoded protein: CASSPGTDYEKLFF.

This clone was detected only a few times. CDR3 DNA sequence: TGTGCCAGCAGGGCCCTAGCTGGAGAGACAGATACGCAGTATTTT. As protein: CASRALAGETDTQYF. This chain links TRBV14 with TRBJ2-3; a possible D gene is TRBD2 (5 bases). Germline CDR1 reads SGHDN; CDR2 reads FVKESK. The CDR3 is 15 residues long. V lost 6 bases and J lost 3, with 16 bases in between.

The chain couples TRBV28 to TRBJ1-5, with TRBD1 matching 8 bases. V lost 5 bases to trimming and J lost 1 base; unmatched junction nucleotides: 4. Per germline, CDR1 MDHEN and CDR2 SYDVKM. CDR3 length: 15 amino acids. The CDR3 reads CASSPDRGSNQPQHF. As DNA, the CDR3 is TGTGCCAGCAGTCCCGACAGGGGAAGCAATCAGCCCCAGCATTTT.

This clone was recorded a few times. The V and J genes are TRBV7-6 and TRBJ2-1; 10 bases match TRBD1. V lost 5 bases to trimming and J lost 6 bases; unmatched junction nucleotides: 13. Germline CDR1 SGHVS, CDR2 FNYEAQ. This CDR3 is built from 17 residues. The CDR3 reads CASSKNPGQGSLNEQFF. The CDR3 DNA follows: TGTGCCAGCAGCAAAAACCCGGGACAGGGGTCCCTCAATGAGCAGTTCTTC.

In regard to this clone: Different DNA sequences within this sample yield the same CDR3. CDR3: CASSSPGQGYEQYF. CDR3 bases: TGTGCCAGCAGTTCACCGGGACAGGGCTACGAGCAGTACTTC. The chain joins TRBV28 to TRBJ2-7, with 9 bases lining up with TRBD1. The CDR3 loop spans 14 amino acids. CDR1 and CDR2 (germline): MDHEN, SYDVKM. After removal of 4 bases from V and 3 bases from J, the junction contained 4 bases not matched to a gene.

The chain is built from TRBV7-2 and TRBJ2-1, with 8 bases matching TRBD2. The CDR3 spans 15 residues. Germline CDR1 reads SGHTA; CDR2 reads FQGNSA. Unmatched junction bases numbered 8, after V lost 2 bases and J lost 8 bases. CDR3 in amino acids: CASSLIAVGRDEQFF. As DNA, the CDR3 is TGTGCCAGCAGCTTAATAGCGGTCGGGAGGGATGAGCAGTTCTTC.

The V gene is TRBV6-1, the J gene TRBJ1-5; D perhaps matches TRBD1 (6 bases). Germline V gene data show CDR1 as MNHNS and CDR2 as SASEGT. The CDR3 totals 15 residues. V lost 6 bases to trimming and J lost 0 bases, with 12 bases between them. The CDR3 DNA is TGTGCCAGCAGGGGGGCTCGGAATAGCAATCAGCCCCAGCATTTT. Protein sequence: CASRGARNSNQPQHF.

The rearrangement joins TRBV10-3 to TRBJ2-5; TRBD1 agrees at 7 bases. The CDR3 loop spans 15 amino acids. V shed 0 bases, J shed 5 bases, and the junction held 6 bases outside the gene matches. CDR1 ENHRY and CDR2 SYGVKD come from the germline V gene. DNA of the CDR3: TGTGCCATCAGTGAGTCAGGGGGCTCGATTGAGACCCAGTACTTC. This encodes CAISESGGSIETQYF.

The rearrangement uses TRBV19 and TRBJ2-1; D is possibly TRBD1 (5 bases). V was trimmed by 4 bases and J by 9 bases, leaving 13 bases between them. Germline CDR1 reads LNHDA; CDR2 reads SQIVND (reference sequence). This CDR3 has 13 amino acids. CDR3 amino acids: CASSTQGFTEQFF. CDR3 coding DNA: TGTGCCAGTAGTACCCAGGGTTTCACTGAGCAGTTCTTC.

Details on this clone: An end of the junction does not agree with germline; a read error may underlie this. V gene TRBV10-3 combines with J gene TRBJ1-1, with D unresolved. This CDR3 contains 14 residues. Germline loops: CDR1 ENHRY, CDR2 SYGVKD. CDR3 sequence reads: CASSEAGKNGEAFF. CDR3 in DNA: TGTGCCAGCAGTGAAGCGGGAAAAAACGGGGAAGCTTTCTTT.

The V and J genes are TRBV7-2 and TRBJ2-7, with TRBD2 matching 11 bases. Germline CDR1 and CDR2: SGHTA and FQGNSA. The CDR3 has 16 residues. The V gene end was trimmed by 3 bases and the J gene end by 1 base; junction bases not matched to a gene: 5. CDR3 sequence: CASSLRTSGRSYEQYF. The CDR3, as DNA: TGTGCCAGCAGCTTGCGGACTAGCGGGCGTTCCTACGAGCAGTACTTC.

The CDR3 DNA reads TGTGCCAGTAGTACGATCCCGACTAGCGAGCAGTACTTC. Translated: CASSTIPTSEQYF. V and J are TRBV19 and TRBJ2-5, with a possible D match to TRBD2 (6 bases). The J call is uncertain, as TRBJ2-7 better fits the DNA end. This CDR3 has 13 amino acids. Per the germline V gene, CDR1 is LNHDA and CDR2 is SQIVND (reference sequence).